The 21 T cell receptor beta chains reported below all come from one sample, sequenced in a study of blood T cell repertoires in COVID-19 (dated by TCRdb to the early 2020s). The library was obtained by the immunoSEQ multiplex PCR assay. TCRdb carries this immuneACCESS record with in-frame sequences only. Its versions omit some clonotypes, under half of them owing to an unresolved V gene in the studies checked, with the rest unexplained. Within this sample are 250,000 or so clones, with around 84% of them counted one time only. Clones ranked in the top ten supply 4.2% of the sample. Sequencing input: peripheral blood. The receptors derive from a man aged 55 to 70 with acute or convalescent COVID-19.

The chain joins TRBV10-3 to TRBJ1-5; D remains ambiguous. The germline CDR1 and CDR2 sequences are ENHRY and SYGVKD. The germline V and J ends were trimmed by 3 bases and 1 base, with 13 bases remaining between them. This CDR3 has 16 amino acids. The CDR3 nucleotides are TGTGCCATCAGTGAATTGTGGGCCTCAAGCAATCAGCCCCAGCATTTT. Translating gives CAISELWASSNQPQHF.

The chain recombines TRBV6-2 or TRBV6-3 with TRBJ1-6; 7 bases match TRBD1. The CDR3 sequence is 16 residues long. From germline, CDR1 is MNHEY and CDR2 SVGEGT. Trimming cost V 5 bases and J 6 bases; bases outside gene matches: 10. This CDR3 is CASSKLRDSLNSPLHF. Here the CDR3 DNA reads TGTGCCAGCAGTAAACTCCGGGACAGCCTTAATTCACCCCTCCACTTT.

The genes are TRBV6-5 and TRBJ1-3, with D perhaps TRBD1 (6 bases). V lost 5 bases, J lost 0 bases, and 11 bases lay in between. The CDR3 consists of 15 residues. Germline V gives CDR1 MNHEY, CDR2 SVGAGI. In DNA, the CDR3 is TGTGCCAGCAGTCTGGGGGCCTACTCTGGAAACACCATATATTTT. Encoded protein: CASSLGAYSGNTIYF.

V and J are TRBV28 and TRBJ2-7; D possibly corresponds to TRBD1 (6 bases). Between the trimmed V and J ends, which lost 3 bases and 1 base, there was a span of 13 bases. Germline assignment: CDR1 MDHEN and CDR2 SYDVKM. The CDR3 runs 15 residues. The DNA for the CDR3 is TGTGCCAGCAGTTTCTTCCAGGGGCCTTCCTACGAGCAGTACTTC. Its translation is CASSFFQGPSYEQYF.

The chain combines TRBV28 with TRBJ2-1; TRBD2 aligns across 8 bases. CDR1 MDHEN and CDR2 SYDVKM come from the germline V gene. The CDR3 has 14 amino acids. J gave up 7 bases and V 6 bases, and 8 bases lay outside the gene matches. CDR3 coding DNA: TGTGCCAGCAGCACCGGGACTAGGGAAAATGAGCAGTTCTTC. Its translation is CASSTGTRENEQFF.

This clone was seen just once. The CDR3 reads CASSPLPRGNTEAFF. In nucleotides, the CDR3 is TGTGCCAGCTCACCCCTCCCTCGGGGGAACACTGAAGCTTTCTTT. The V gene is TRBV18, the J gene TRBJ1-1, with no clear D. Trimming left V 3 bases short and J 1 base short, with 12 bases between. CDR1 is KGHSH and CDR2 is LQKENI in the germline V gene. CDR3 length: 15 amino acids. Full variable domain (remainder filled in from reference TRBV18 and TRBJ1-1): NAGVMQNPRHLVRRRGQEARLRCSPMKGHSHVYWYRQLPEEGLKFMVYLQKENIIDESGMPKERFSAEFPKEGPSILRIQQVVRGDSAAYFCASSPLPRGNTEAFFGQGTRLTVV.

The gene calls are TRBV24-1 and TRBJ1-4; 7 bases are a match to TRBD1. The V gene end was trimmed by 4 bases and the J gene end by 7 bases; junction bases not matched to a gene: 11. The CDR3 is 16 residues long. Germline-derived CDR1 and CDR2 are KGHDR and SFDVKD. This CDR3 is CATSEPRQGRGEKLFF. The CDR3 nucleotides are TGTGCCACCAGTGAGCCCCGACAGGGTCGCGGTGAAAAACTGTTTTTT.

CDR3 sequence reads: CASNRDIPFHQPQHF. The CDR3 DNA follows: TGTGCCAGCAACCGGGACATACCGTTCCATCAGCCCCAGCATTTT. The rearrangement joins TRBV28 to TRBJ1-5; D is possibly TRBD1 (6 bases). V was pared by 7 bases and J by 5 bases, with 18 bases between. Germline-derived CDR1 and CDR2 are MDHEN and SYDVKM. This CDR3 contains 15 residues.

In its sample, this clone was seen a few times. The chain carries TRBV5-6 and TRBJ2-1; 12 nucleotides align to TRBD2. Trimming took 4 bases from V and 8 from J; bases not matched to a gene: 4. The CDR3 sequence is 14 residues long. The V gene's germline CDR1 is SGHDT and CDR2 YYEEEE. CDR3 region: CASSQGLAGYEQFF. In DNA form, the CDR3 reads TGTGCCAGCAGCCAGGGACTAGCGGGCTATGAGCAGTTCTTC.

V and J are TRBV6-4 and TRBJ2-1, with TRBD2 identical over 11 bases. Losses at the gene ends were 5 bases for V and 6 bases for J; bases not matched to a gene: 9. CDR3 length: 16 residues. Germline V gene lookup returns CDR1 MRHNA and CDR2 SNTAGT. The CDR3 loop reads CASSPLAGGLGNEQFF. DNA for the CDR3: TGTGCCAGCAGTCCGTTAGCGGGAGGGCTAGGCAATGAGCAGTTCTTC.

The V gene is TRBV9, the J gene TRBJ2-1; 9 bases line up with TRBD2. J gave up 5 bases and V 1 base, and 7 bases lay outside the gene matches. Germline V gene lookup returns CDR1 SGDLS and CDR2 YYNGEE. The CDR3 spans 16 residues. This chain's CDR3 is CASSVWAGGPNNEQFF. In DNA, the CDR3 is TGTGCCAGCAGCGTATGGGCGGGAGGGCCTAACAATGAGCAGTTCTTC.

This chain uses TRBV19 with TRBJ1-2, with 8 nucleotides matching TRBD1. The V segment lost 9 bases and the J segment 2 bases; nucleotides outside the gene matches: 14. Looked up from germline, CDR1 is LNHDA and CDR2 is SQIVND (reference sequence). CDR3 length equals 16 residues. The CDR3 nucleotides are TGTGCCAGCAAATCATCCCTCCGGGACAGGAACTATGGCTACACCTTC. It encodes CASKSSLRDRNYGYTF. The whole variable domain, remainder taken from reference TRBV19 and TRBJ1-2, is DGGITQSPKYLFRKEGQNVTLSCEQNLNHDAMYWYRQDPGQGLRLIYYSQIVNDFQKGDIAEGYSVSREKKESFPLTVTSAQKNPTAFYLCASKSSLRDRNYGYTFGSGTRLTVV.

CDR3 in amino acids: CASSLSQGVEKLFF. The CDR3, as DNA: TGTGCCAGCAGCTTGTCACAGGGTGTCGAAAAACTGTTTTTT. The chain joins TRBV11-2 to TRBJ1-4, with D possibly being TRBD1 (6 bases). The V gene's germline CDR1 is SGHAT and CDR2 FQNNGV. This CDR3 has 14 amino acids. V was shortened by 3 bases and J by 8 bases, with 13 bases between the two germline ends.

This chain uses TRBV7-2 with TRBJ2-7; D is undetermined. Germline loops: CDR1 SGHTA, CDR2 FQGNSA. This CDR3 has 16 amino acids. V gave up 5 bases and J gave up 7 bases, with 24 bases separating them. In DNA form, the CDR3 reads TGTGCCAGCAGCCCAGGTGGGTTAGGCGCCCTTCGGGAGCAGTACTTC. Its protein is CASSPGGLGALREQYF.

The J gene is TRBJ2-7, the V gene TRBV5-1; a possible D gene is TRBD2 (5 bases). The CDR3 has 15 residues. V dropped 1 base and J dropped 4 bases, with 15 bases sitting between them. The V gene's germline CDR1 is SGHRS and CDR2 YFSETQ. The CDR3 sequence: CASSLPSDSAYEQYF. The CDR3 coding sequence is TGCGCCAGCAGCTTGCCGTCGGACTCCGCATACGAGCAGTACTTC.

This sequence joins TRBV12-3 or TRBV12-4 and TRBJ2-7; maybe TRBD1 (7 bases). Trimming took off 3 bases at V and 2 bases at J, with 8 bases between the two ends. This CDR3 is 13 amino acids long. CDR3 coding DNA: TGTGCCAGCAGTTTCAGGGGGGCCTACGAGCAGTACTTC. It yields the protein CASSFRGAYEQYF.

This rearrangement joins TRBV28 to TRBJ1-2, with 9 bases matching TRBD1. The CDR3 contains 14 residues. V shed 4 bases, J shed 5 bases, and the junction held 5 bases outside the gene matches. Germline values: CDR1 MDHEN, CDR2 SYDVKM. CDR3 bases: TGTGCCAGCAGTTCGACAGGGGGGGTTTATGGCTACACCTTC. This translates into CASSSTGGVYGYTF.

This clone was counted a single time. The V call is TRBV7-9, the J call TRBJ1-2; D not resolved. V was clipped by 5 bases and J by 8 bases, with 15 bases between them. The CDR3 covers 13 residues. Germline assignment: CDR1 SEHNR and CDR2 FQNEAQ (reference sequence). The DNA for the CDR3 is TGTGCCAGCAGCGAAGCTTCTGGTCGCGGCTACACCTTC. As protein: CASSEASGRGYTF.

This chain joins TRBV27 and TRBJ1-2; maybe TRBD1 (6 bases). V was cut by 4 bases and J by 3 bases, with 15 bases left in between. Looked up from germline, CDR1 is MNHEY and CDR2 is SMNVEV (reference sequence). The CDR3 is 15 residues long. Written as DNA, the CDR3 is TGTGCCAGCAGTTCTTTCCAGGGGAGGGACTATGGCTACACCTTC. Protein sequence: CASSSFQGRDYGYTF.

The chain recombines TRBV19 with TRBJ2-1, with 8 positions matching TRBD1. CDR1 and CDR2 (germline): LNHDA, SQIVND (reference sequence). CDR3 length: 12 amino acids. With 5 bases clipped from V and 9 bases from J, the junction kept 3 bases outside the gene matches. The CDR3 bases are TGTGCCAGTAGTGAAGGACAGGGTGAGCAGTTCTTC. Residues: CASSEGQGEQFF.

The chain is built from TRBV2 and TRBJ2-2; 10 bases match TRBD2. J was trimmed by 1 base and V by 5 bases; bases with no gene match: 4. The CDR3 is 16 amino acids. Germline CDR1 SNHLY, CDR2 FYNNEI. CDR3 coding DNA: TGTGCCAGCAGTACAACTAGCGGGGAGAACACCGGGGAGCTGTTTTTT. As protein: CASSTTSGENTGELFF.